What follows is one TCR beta chain and its context. Its antigen is not identified. The sample originates from a study of radiation and T cells in renal cell carcinoma. Broader study findings: Baseline intratumoral clonotype presence is unknown without pretreatment biopsies. From baseline, blood top tumor clonotypes peaked at 2 weeks post-radiation.

The V gene lost 3 bases and the J gene lost 6 bases, with 12 bases spanning the gap. CDR3 length equals 14 residues. Germline V lookup: CDR1 MNHNS, CDR2 SASEGT. Time point given: baseline pretreatment blood. Sample treatment: 15 Gy SBRT to primary tumor, nephrectomy 4 weeks later. The tumor was a clear cell renal cell carcinoma. Profiling relied on immunoSEQ multiplex PCR, and the TCRdb table lists in-frame clones only, not all of them. The sample holds 90,000 to 100,000 clones, 86% seen once. J is TRBJ1-5 and V is TRBV6-1, with D unresolved. The receptor was derived from a man aged 50-60 years with renal cell carcinoma. The sequences come from blood, collected from a patient whose treatment included radiotherapy and nephrectomy. CDR3 residues: CASSDSGIIQPQHF. In DNA, the CDR3 is TGTGCCAGCAGTGATTCGGGGATCATTCAGCCCCAGCATTTT.